These T cell receptor beta chains were read from a single sample in a study of response to subunit inactivated influenza vaccine. TCRdb used MiXCR to reprocess the RT-PCR reads, holding one entry per CDR3 protein. Here the sample spans some 300,000 distinct CDR3 sequences, 20% to 25% being singletons. The sample here was PBMCs from blood, taken 21 months after vaccination. These receptors were taken from a man between 50 and 75 years old who received an inactivated influenza vaccine. Both conserved end residues are part of each CDR3. The D gene is left open where the match is weak. The listing skips clone size in some rows; elsewhere it reads once, few, many or a size class.

v_gene,j_gene,d_gene,abundance,CDR3nt,CDR3aa
TRBV27,TRBJ1-2,-,-,TGTGCCAGCAGTTTCGCGGGGATGCCTCATGGCTACACCTTC,CASSFAGMPHGYTF
TRBV28,TRBJ1-5,-,many,TGTGCCAGCAGTTTGCTCAATCAGCCCCAGCATTTT,CASSLLNQPQHF
TRBV14,TRBJ2-1,-,-,TGTGCCAGCAGCCGAGGAGGGGGTCGTACCTACAATGAGCAGTTCTTC,CASSRGGGRTYNEQFF
TRBV12-3/TRBV12-4,TRBJ1-2,-,few,TGTGCCAGCAGTTTCTCCAGGGCTGGCTATGGCTACACCTTC,CASSFSRAGYGYTF
TRBV10-3,TRBJ2-7,TRBD2,-,TGTGCCATCAGTGAGCGGACTAGCGGGTCCCTATTC,CAISERTSGSLF
TRBV7-2,TRBJ1-6,TRBD1,-,TGTGCCAGCAGCTACGCGACAGGGAGTAATTCACCCCTCCACTTT,CASSYATGSNSPLHF
TRBV10-3,TRBJ2-7,TRBD1,-,TGTGCCATCCGAGAACCGGGACAGGGTTCCTACGAGCAGTACTTC,CAIREPGQGSYEQYF
TRBV6-2/TRBV6-3,TRBJ1-5,-,-,TGTGCCAGCAGTTGGCGAAATAGCAATCAGCCCCAGCATTTT,CASSWRNSNQPQHF
TRBV6-2/TRBV6-3,TRBJ2-2,-,-,TGTGCCAGCAGTTACTACGAGACCGCCGGGGAGCTGTTTTTT,CASSYYETAGELFF
TRBV12-3/TRBV12-4,TRBJ1-6,-,many,TGTGCCAGCACCCAAAGGGCCAGTGGTTCACCCCTCCACTTT,CASTQRASGSPLHF
TRBV4-3,TRBJ1-4,TRBD1,many,TGCGCCAGCAGCCAAGATAGGGTGGGGACAGATAATGAAAAACTGTTTTTT,CASSQDRVGTDNEKLFF
TRBV27,TRBJ1-6,-,-,TGTGCCAGCAGTTTCGGGATGCTTGTGGGTTCAGCCCTCCACTTT,CASSFGMLVGSALHF